This T cell receptor (beta chain) was sequenced in a study of T cells after somatic rescue of genetic block. TCRdb keeps only in-frame clones here, not all; method: immunoSEQ multiplex PCR. Of more than 13,000 clones in the sample, approximately 72% were seen once. The CDR3 runs 14 residues. V was clipped by 5 bases and J by 3 bases, with 14 bases between them. Germline assignment: CDR1 SGHNT and CDR2 YENEEA. The clonotype comes from a boy between 5 and 17 years old. Input material: peripheral blood mononuclear cells (PBMCs). This chain connects TRBV11-3 to TRBJ2-7; maybe TRBD2 (6 bases). The CDR3 protein is CASSQPSAVYEQYF. The CDR3 coding sequence is TGTGCCAGCAGCCAGCCTAGCGCGGTCTACGAGCAGTACTTC.